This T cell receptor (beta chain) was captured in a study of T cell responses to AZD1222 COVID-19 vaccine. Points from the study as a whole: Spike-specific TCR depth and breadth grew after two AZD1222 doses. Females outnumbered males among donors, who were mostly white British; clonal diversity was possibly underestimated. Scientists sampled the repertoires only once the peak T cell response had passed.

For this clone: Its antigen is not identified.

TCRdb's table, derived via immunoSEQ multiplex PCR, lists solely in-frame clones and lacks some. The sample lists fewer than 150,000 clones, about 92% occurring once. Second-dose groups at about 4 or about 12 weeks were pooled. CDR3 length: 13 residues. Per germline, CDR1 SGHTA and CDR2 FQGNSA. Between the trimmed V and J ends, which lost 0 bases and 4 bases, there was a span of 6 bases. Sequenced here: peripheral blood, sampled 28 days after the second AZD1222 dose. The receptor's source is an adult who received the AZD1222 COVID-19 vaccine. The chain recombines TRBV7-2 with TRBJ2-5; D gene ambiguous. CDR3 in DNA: TGTGCCAGCAGCTTAGCCTTCCCAGAGACCCAGTACTTC. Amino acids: CASSLAFPETQYF.